The sequence of this TCR beta chain was determined in a study of T cells expressing NK-cell markers. Overall study context: With respect to HCMV, seven of the eight sequenced donors were seropositive, and one was seronegative.

For each CDR3 protein, TCRdb gives one entry from its re-call of the 5' RACE reads, without DNA. The ten top clones account for approximately 3.6%, within a sample of 500,000 to 700,000 distinct CDR3 sequences. Germline V gives CDR1 DFQATT, CDR2 SNEGSKA (reference sequence). The CDR3 contains 16 residues. What was sequenced was blood T cells: a sorted CD56 or NKG2C T cell subset, CD4+ or CD8+ T cells, or bulk PBMC T cells (not recorded which). The genes are TRBV20-1 and TRBJ2-1; TCRdb selects TRBD2, and the lack of DNA leaves this call unchecked. The receptor was derived from a young man in good health. CDR3 region: CSAREGSTSGLYEQFF.